The rows below give T cell receptor beta chains drawn from one sample of a study of T-cell memory formation after mild COVID-19. Via MiXCR, TCRdb re-called the 5' RACE reads, giving one row per CDR3 protein. This table has roughly 150,000 distinct CDR3 sequences, about 14% appearing once. Specimen: PBMCs or a T cell subset sorted from them (not recorded which). These receptors originate from an adult woman who had mild COVID-19 (a few samples of this study predate the infection). Cell type and time point are not known. CDR3s include the opening cysteine and the closing phenylalanine or tryptophan. Each record gives: D gene, J gene, CDR3 length, V gene, clone size, CDR3 protein, CDR3 DNA. A D gene is named only where the DNA matches it firmly. Clone size is stated in some rows and not others, as once, few, many or a class when expanded.

>NA|TRBJ2-7|14|TRBV7-9|few
CASSFQHISYEQYF
TGTGCCAGCAGCTTTCAGCACATCTCCTACGAGCAGTACTTC
>TRBD2|TRBJ2-5|13|TRBV6-2/TRBV6-3|NA
CAIGLAFGGTQYF
TGTGCCATCGGACTAGCCTTTGGGGGGACCCAGTACTTC
>TRBD2|TRBJ2-1|15|TRBV7-2|NA
CASSPGTSGGAAQFF
TGTGCCAGCAGCCCCGGGACTAGCGGGGGGGCCGCGCAGTTCTTC
>NA|TRBJ2-6|15|TRBV6-5|NA
CASSYLGAGANVLTF
TGTGCCAGCAGTTACTTGGGAGCCGGGGCCAACGTCCTGACTTTC
>NA|TRBJ2-1|15|TRBV12-3/TRBV12-4|NA
CASSFLISGGREQFF
TGTGCCAGCAGTTTTTTAATAAGTGGGGGACGGGAGCAGTTCTTC
>NA|TRBJ2-1|14|TRBV20-1|many
CSARGDGPNNEQFF
TGCAGTGCTAGGGGGGATGGCCCAAACAATGAGCAGTTCTTC
>NA|TRBJ2-2|12|TRBV9|NA
CASRRGTGELFF
TGTGCCAGCCGACGGGGCACCGGGGAGCTGTTTTTT
>NA|TRBJ2-2|12|TRBV7-6|few
CASSSYSGELFF
TGTGCCAGCAGCTCCTACTCCGGGGAGCTGTTTTTT
>NA|TRBJ2-7|14|TRBV7-9|few
CASSNRDTSYEQYF
TGTGCCAGCAGCAACCGGGACACGTCCTACGAGCAGTACTTC
>NA|TRBJ2-5|14|TRBV7-9|NA
CASSTQGFRETQYF
TGTGCCAGCAGCACCCAGGGATTTAGGGAGACCCAGTACTTC
>TRBD2|TRBJ2-3|14|TRBV7-8|few
CASSFGGGTDTQYF
TGTGCCAGCAGCTTCGGGGGGGGCACAGATACGCAGTATTTT
>TRBD1|TRBJ2-5|16|TRBV5-6|NA
CASSFLTGGGQETQYF
TGTGCCAGCAGCTTCCTGACAGGGGGCGGGCAAGAGACCCAGTACTTC
>NA|TRBJ2-5|12|TRBV9|few
CASRGPEETQYF
TGTGCCAGCAGGGGTCCGGAGGAGACCCAGTACTTC
>NA|TRBJ1-2|13|TRBV12-3/TRBV12-4|NA
CASSLTDGYGYTF
TGTGCCAGCAGTTTGACGGACGGGTATGGCTACACCTTC
>TRBD1|TRBJ2-1|15|TRBV9|few
CASSAGTGLYNEQFF
TGTGCCAGCAGCGCAGGGACAGGTTTATACAATGAGCAGTTCTTC
>TRBD2|TRBJ2-5|14|TRBV7-2|few
CASSLGWGGETQYF
TGTGCCAGCAGCTTAGGTTGGGGAGGGGAGACCCAGTACTTC
>TRBD2|TRBJ2-3|15|TRBV11-2|NA
CASSPGDLGGDTQYF
TGTGCCAGCAGCCCCGGGGACTTGGGGGGGGATACGCAGTATTTT
>TRBD2|TRBJ2-3|16|TRBV5-4|NA
CASSLGRGRIPDTQYF
TGTGCCAGCAGCTTGGGACGCGGGAGGATTCCAGATACGCAGTATTTT
>TRBD1|TRBJ1-5|15|TRBV6-5|few
CASSPGQGNNQPQHF
TGTGCCAGCAGCCCGGGACAGGGGAACAATCAGCCCCAGCATTTT
>NA|TRBJ2-7|13|TRBV2|few
CASTGRLGYEQYF
TGTGCCAGCACCGGACGGTTGGGCTACGAGCAGTACTTC
>TRBD1|TRBJ2-1|18|TRBV3-1|NA
CASSQIPFGQEIYNEQFF
TGTGCCAGCAGCCAAATACCATTCGGACAGGAGATTTACAATGAGCAGTTCTTC
>TRBD1|TRBJ2-7|15|TRBV15|few
CATSTEDRGAYEQYF
TGTGCCACCAGCACTGAGGACAGGGGCGCCTACGAGCAGTACTTC
>NA|TRBJ2-1|17|TRBV6-5|NA
CASSSLEFRRAGNEQFF
TGTGCCAGCAGTTCCCTCGAGTTTAGGAGGGCAGGGAATGAGCAGTTCTTC
>NA|TRBJ2-5|13|TRBV12-3/TRBV12-4|few
CASSLRGRETQYF
TGTGCCAGCAGTTTGCGGGGACGGGAGACCCAGTACTTC
>NA|TRBJ2-2|15|TRBV5-1|many
CASSLSPANTGELFF
TGCGCCAGCAGCTTGAGTCCCGCGAACACCGGGGAGCTGTTTTTT
>NA|TRBJ1-4|16|TRBV4-1|NA
CASSQETNPFGEKLFF
TGCGCCAGCAGCCAGGAGACCAATCCCTTCGGTGAAAAACTGTTTTTT
>TRBD2|TRBJ2-1|19|TRBV4-3|many
CASSQIAGGGTSSYNEQFF
TGCGCCAGCAGCCAGATAGCGGGAGGTGGCACAAGCTCCTACAATGAGCAGTTCTTC
>NA|TRBJ1-2|15|TRBV27|NA
CASSFLRSGARGYTF
TGTGCCAGCAGTTTTCTAAGGTCAGGGGCGCGTGGCTACACCTTC
>NA|TRBJ2-2|18|TRBV10-3|few
CAISEPNTRDPYTGELFF
TGTGCCATCAGTGAGCCTAATACTCGGGACCCATACACCGGGGAGCTGTTTTTT
>TRBD2|TRBJ2-1|17|TRBV4-1|once
CASSQAIAGGSYNEQFF
TGCGCCAGCAGCCAAGCTATAGCGGGGGGATCGTACAATGAGCAGTTCTTC
>TRBD1|TRBJ2-5|15|TRBV18|few
CASSPRQGVQETQYF
TGTGCCAGCTCACCACGGCAGGGGGTCCAAGAGACCCAGTACTTC
>NA|TRBJ1-2|12|TRBV12-3/TRBV12-4|NA
CASGYPGDGYTF
TGTGCCAGCGGCTACCCCGGGGATGGCTACACCTTC
>NA|TRBJ2-7|15|TRBV4-3|NA
CASSQEEETSYEQYF
TGCGCCAGCAGCCAAGAGGAGGAGACCTCCTACGAGCAGTACTTC
>NA|TRBJ2-1|14|TRBV29-1|NA
CSGKRDSSYNEQFF
TGCAGCGGGAAGCGGGACAGTAGTTACAATGAGCAGTTCTTC
>NA|TRBJ2-1|14|TRBV5-1|NA
CASSLYPGANEQFF
TGCGCCAGCAGCTTGTATCCGGGGGCCAATGAGCAGTTCTTC
>TRBD1|TRBJ2-5|15|TRBV9|few
CASNDRDRGQETQYF
TGTGCCAGCAACGATAGGGACAGGGGCCAAGAGACCCAGTACTTC
>NA|TRBJ2-7|15|TRBV4-3|NA
CASSQVRIPSYEQYF
TGCGCCAGCAGCCAAGTCAGGATTCCCTCCTACGAGCAGTACTTC
>TRBD1|TRBJ2-2|14|TRBV5-6|NA
CASSITTGPGELFF
TGTGCCAGCAGTATAACGACAGGGCCCGGGGAGCTGTTTTTT
>NA|TRBJ2-6|16|TRBV24-1|NA
CATSDLREGGANVLTF
TGTGCCACCAGTGATTTGAGAGAAGGTGGGGCCAACGTCCTGACTTTC
>TRBD2|TRBJ2-2|17|TRBV5-1|few
CASSFSTSGKNTGELFF
TGCGCCAGCAGCTTCAGTACCAGCGGGAAGAACACCGGGGAGCTGTTTTTT
>TRBD2|TRBJ2-1|18|TRBV9|NA
CASSVDPLGLAGYNEQFF
TGTGCCAGCAGCGTAGACCCATTGGGACTAGCGGGGTACAATGAGCAGTTCTTC
>NA|TRBJ2-1|13|TRBV5-4|many
CASSKGLPNEQFF
TGTGCCAGCAGCAAGGGACTTCCCAATGAGCAGTTCTTC
>TRBD2|TRBJ2-1|15|TRBV11-3|few
CASSRAGEPIGEQFF
TGTGCCAGCAGTCGAGCGGGAGAGCCGATTGGGGAGCAGTTCTTC
>NA|TRBJ2-2|19|TRBV24-1|many
CATSEDRVRFATNTGELFF
TGTGCCACCAGTGAGGACCGGGTTCGGTTCGCCACGAACACCGGGGAGCTGTTTTTT
>NA|TRBJ2-3|15|TRBV4-3|NA
CASSQGEGSTDTQYF
TGCGCCAGCAGCCAAGGAGAGGGAAGCACAGATACGCAGTATTTT
>TRBD2|TRBJ2-7|16|TRBV11-3|NA
CASSLEGTIIAYEQYF
TGTGCCAGCAGCTTAGAAGGGACTATCATAGCCTACGAGCAGTACTTC
>TRBD1|TRBJ2-7|13|TRBV12-3/TRBV12-4|NA
CASGRDSSYEQYF
TGTGCCAGCGGCCGGGACAGTTCCTACGAGCAGTACTTC
>NA|TRBJ2-3|16|TRBV4-2|many
CASSQDDLDSTDTQYF
TGTGCCAGCAGCCAAGATGACCTAGATAGCACAGATACGCAGTATTTT
>NA|TRBJ2-5|13|TRBV7-2|many
CASSLGGRETQYF
TGTGCCAGCAGCTTAGGGGGCCGGGAGACCCAGTACTTC
>NA|TRBJ2-2|13|TRBV12-3/TRBV12-4|many
CASSLGGSGELFF
TGTGCCAGCAGTTTAGGGGGATCCGGGGAGCTGTTTTTT
>NA|TRBJ2-1|13|TRBV5-1|few
CASSFDWNNEQFF
TGCGCCAGCAGCTTCGACTGGAACAATGAGCAGTTCTTC